This TCR beta chain was sequenced during a study of technical replicates of blood from several donors. Turning to this clone: The junction shows a germline mismatch at one end, possibly a read error.

The length of the CDR3 is 13 residues. Germline CDR1 is SNHLY and CDR2 is FYNNEI. Libraries were prepared by immunoSEQ multiplex PCR; TCRdb keeps only in-frame clonotypes and omits some of them. The sample consists of some 80,000 clones, around 94% of them appearing once. This TCR came from a human donor in good health. V is TRBV2 and J is TRBJ1-1; TRBD1 matches 7 bases. What was sequenced was T cells isolated from PBMCs. CDR3: CASRDRVNTEAFF. The CDR3 nucleotides read TGTGCCAGCCGTGACAGGGTGAACACTGAAGCTTTCTTT.